One and the same sample provided the 20 T cell receptor beta chains below, sequenced in a study of breast tumors, draining lymph nodes, adjacent tissues. TCRdb ran MiXCR on the multiplex PCR reads and lists one entry per CDR3 protein. Of 150,000 or so distinct CDR3 sequences in the sample, 30% to 35% were seen once. The lymph nodes were axillary draining lymph nodes from breast cancer patients. The sample comprised axillary lymph node tissue. These receptors were obtained from a female donor with breast cancer. Some clones in this sample may be carry-over from other donors' samples.

This clonotype was seen ten or more times. The V gene is TRBV18, the J gene TRBJ2-2; D ambiguous. This CDR3 comprises 12 residues. The germline CDR1 and CDR2 sequences are KGHSH and LQKENI. V was pared by 5 bases and J by 3 bases, with 4 bases between. In DNA, the CDR3 is TGTGCCAGCTCATTCGACACCGGGGAGCTGTTTTTT. It yields the protein CASSFDTGELFF.

Concerning this clonotype itself: One end of the junction varies from germline; a read error may be responsible. This rearrangement joins TRBV12-3 or TRBV12-4 to TRBJ2-5; the match to TRBD2 covers 7 bases. The CDR3 loop spans 13 amino acids. CDR3: CASGLREQETQYF. The CDR3 DNA reads as TGTGCCAGCGGTTTGCGGGAGCAAGAGACCCAGTACTTC.

For this clonotype: A read error may explain this, as a much larger clone is one base away. The CDR3 does not close with the conserved phenylalanine or tryptophan, likely indicating a read error. J is TRBJ2-7 and V is TRBV7-9, with 7 bases lining up with TRBD2. CDR3 length: 19 amino acids. Germline V gene lookup returns CDR1 SEHNR and CDR2 FQNEAQ (reference sequence). V lost 5 bases, J lost 0 bases, and 19 bases stayed unmatched. The CDR3 is CASSQDWGYQRESSYEQYS. The CDR3 bases are TGTGCCAGCAGCCAAGATTGGGGGTACCAGCGGGAAAGCTCCTACGAGCAGTACTCC.

This clonotype was observed many times. The rearrangement uses TRBV6-5 and TRBJ1-4; no reliable D call. The V gene lost 5 bases and the J gene lost 0 bases, with 7 bases spanning the gap. This CDR3 region has 14 residues. In germline, CDR1 is MNHEY, CDR2 SVGAGI. The CDR3 region has the DNA TGTGCCAGCAGTGACGGATCAACTAATGAAAAACTGTTTTTT. It yields the protein CASSDGSTNEKLFF.

This clonotype was counted at least ten times. The chain joins TRBV6-2 or TRBV6-3 to TRBJ2-2; 7 positions match TRBD2. CDR1 is MNHEY, CDR2 SVGEGT, per germline. The CDR3 spans 17 residues. V shed 2 bases and J 4 bases; nucleotides not matched to a gene: 10. The CDR3 protein is CASSYLVLAKVTGELFF. CDR3 DNA: TGTGCCAGCAGTTACCTTGTACTAGCGAAAGTCACCGGGGAGCTGTTTTTT.

This clonotype was recorded at least ten times. The chain employs TRBV6-2 or TRBV6-3 and TRBJ2-7, with TRBD2 matching 11 bases. Germline loops: CDR1 MNHEY, CDR2 SVGEGT. This CDR3 comprises 14 residues. Germline trimming cut 10 bases from V and 3 bases from J; bases unmatched to any gene: 8. DNA for the CDR3: TGTGCCATTAGAGCTACTAGCGGGGGCTACGAGCAGTACTTC. Protein product: CAIRATSGGYEQYF.

The chain joins TRBV19 to TRBJ1-1, with 11 bases identical to TRBD1. V gave up 5 bases and J gave up 2 bases; unmatched junction bases: 7. Germline V gene data show CDR1 as LNHDA and CDR2 as SQIVND (reference sequence). This CDR3 region has 16 residues. CDR3 amino acids: CASSARTGGLNTEAFF. Written as DNA, the CDR3 is TGTGCCAGTAGTGCCCGGACAGGGGGCCTCAACACTGAAGCTTTCTTT.

This chain connects TRBV5-5 to TRBJ1-1, with D hard to call. The CDR3 covers 15 residues. V lost 2 bases to trimming and J lost 4 bases, with 15 bases between them. Germline V gives CDR1 SGHKS, CDR2 YYEKEE (reference sequence). The CDR3 coding sequence is TGTGCCAGCAGCTTAATTCAGGCTATCGGCACTGAAGCTTTCTTT. Translation gives CASSLIQAIGTEAFF.

This clonotype was recorded at least ten times. The chain's CDR3 is CATSRGGVGTGELFF. The DNA for the CDR3 is TGTGCCACCAGCAGAGGGGGAGTCGGGACCGGGGAGCTGTTTTTT. The genes are TRBV15 and TRBJ2-2; a weak D match, TRBD2 (5 bases). Germline V gene lookup returns CDR1 LNHNV and CDR2 YYDKDF (reference sequence). V lost 1 base, J lost 5 bases, and 11 bases lay in between. The length of the CDR3 is 15 residues. Filled out from reference TRBV15 and TRBJ2-2, the complete variable domain reads DAMVIQNPRYQVTQFGKPVTLSCSQTLNHNVMYWYQQKSSQAPKLLFHYYDKDFNNEADTPDNFQSRRPNTSFCFLDIRSPGLGDTAMYLCATSRGGVGTGELFFGEGSRLTVL.

Many counts were recorded for this clonotype. The CDR3, as DNA: TGTGCCAGCAGCTCGGGGGGGGCATCTAATGAAAAACTGTTTTTT. It encodes CASSSGGASNEKLFF. The chain links TRBV5-4 to TRBJ1-4; D may be TRBD1 (6 bases). V shed 3 bases and J shed 3 bases, with 12 bases lying between them. The CDR3 is 15 amino acids. Looked up from germline, CDR1 is SGHNT and CDR2 is YYREEE (reference sequence).

The chain carries TRBV15 and TRBJ2-2, with no clear D. Germline V gives CDR1 LNHNV, CDR2 YYDKDF (reference sequence). Trimming left V 0 bases short and J 1 base short, with 0 bases between. This CDR3 comprises 13 residues. The CDR3 nucleotides read TGTGCCACCAGCAGAGAGAACACCGGGGAGCTGTTTTTT. Translation gives CATSRENTGELFF.

On this clonotype itself: This may be a read error: a much more frequent sequence differs by one nucleotide. This chain joins TRBV6-2 or TRBV6-3 and TRBJ2-7; D is undetermined. Germline V gene data show CDR1 as MNHEY and CDR2 as SVGEGT. The V gene lost 4 bases and the J gene lost 7 bases, with 8 bases spanning the gap. The CDR3 sequence is 11 residues long. CDR3 residues: CASSSCVEQYF. In nucleotides, the CDR3 is TGTGCCAGCAGTTCCTGTGTTGAGCAGTACTTC.

This clonotype has a count of ten or more. The chain combines TRBV19 with TRBJ1-4, with D hard to call. The CDR3 is 15 amino acids. Per germline, CDR1 LNHDA and CDR2 SQIVND (reference sequence). V was clipped by 0 bases and J by 5 bases, with 10 bases between them. DNA for the CDR3: TGTGCCAGTAGTATAGATCATGGGCGAAATGAAAAACTGTTTTTT. Translation gives CASSIDHGRNEKLFF.

A word on this clonotype: The junction differs from germline at one of its ends, possibly a read error. The chain couples TRBV20-1 to TRBJ2-7; D perhaps matches TRBD2 (6 bases). Germline-derived CDR1 and CDR2 are DFQATT and SNEGSKA (reference sequence). The CDR3 extends over 12 amino acids. The CDR3 spells CSGTSREYEPYF. The DNA for the CDR3 is TGCAGTGGGACCTCCCGGGAGTACGAGCCGTACTTC.

Points on this clonotype: With a much larger clone just one base away, this may be a read error. The chain couples TRBV7-2 to TRBJ2-7; 8 positions match TRBD2. The CDR3 totals 15 residues. Germline assignment: CDR1 SGHTA and CDR2 FQGNSA. The CDR3 sequence is CASSLSRGGPYEQHF. For the CDR3, the DNA is TGTGCCAGCAGCTTATCTCGGGGGGGCCCCTACGAGCAGCACTTC.

The chain couples TRBV5-6 to TRBJ2-2, with D uncertain. V was shortened by 4 bases and J by 4 bases, with 17 bases between the two germline ends. The CDR3 runs to 16 residues. Per the germline V gene, CDR1 is SGHDT and CDR2 is YYEEEE. The CDR3 bases are TGTGCCAGCAGCCCGGGCTGGGCGGCGGTCACCGGGGAGCTGTTTTTT. This encodes CASSPGWAAVTGELFF.

Only one count was recorded for this clonotype. At one of its ends the junction is not consistent with the germline gene, which may arise from a read error. The chain uses TRBV9 and TRBJ1-2; D possibly corresponds to TRBD1 (6 bases). The V gene's germline CDR1 is SGDLS and CDR2 YYNGEE. This CDR3 is 14 amino acids long. The CDR3 nucleotides read TGCGCCAGCAGCGTAGGCACAGGGTTAAATGGCTACACCTTC. This encodes CASSVGTGLNGYTF.

This clonotype was seen a few times. The chain employs TRBV6-2 or TRBV6-3 and TRBJ2-1, with a possible D match to TRBD2 (5 bases). Germline-derived CDR1 and CDR2 are MNHEY and SVGEGT. The CDR3 runs 12 residues. Trimming left V 6 bases short and J 9 bases short, with 12 bases between. CDR3 in amino acids: CASSLGLIEQFF. The CDR3 DNA sequence: TGTGCCAGCAGCCTAGGACTTATTGAGCAGTTCTTC.

This chain uses TRBV18 with TRBJ1-1; a possible D gene is TRBD1 (6 bases). The CDR3 consists of 13 residues. CDR1 is KGHSH and CDR2 is LQKENI in the germline V gene. Trimming stripped 6 bases from V and 1 base from J, with 9 bases between. The CDR3 protein is CASSEGQNTEAFF. DNA of the CDR3: TGTGCCAGCTCCGAGGGACAGAACACTGAAGCTTTCTTT.

This clonotype came up many times. The chain links TRBV19 to TRBJ2-4; D is undetermined. The CDR3 is made up of 11 amino acids. V lost 7 bases and J 16 bases, leaving 17 bases between the germline ends. Germline values: CDR1 LNHDA, CDR2 SQIVND (reference sequence). Here the CDR3 reads CASIPPGSIYF. In DNA form, the CDR3 reads TGTGCCAGTATCCCTCCGGGCTCCATCTACTTC.